Each of the 21 T cell receptor beta chains below was sequenced from the same sample in a study of early T cells in non-severe SARS-CoV-2 infection. TCRdb re-called the 5' RACE reads with MiXCR, one entry per CDR3 protein. The data show under 95,000 distinct CDR3 sequences, under 15% seen once. Sequencing was carried out using whole blood. The origin of the receptors is an adult who was a healthcare worker with PCR-confirmed SARS-CoV-2 infection or an uninfected control (not recorded which).

The chain recombines TRBV6-5 with TRBJ2-1; TRBD2 matches 9 bases. With V trimmed by 4 bases and J by 1 base, 2 bases remained unmatched. The CDR3 spans 15 residues. Germline CDR1 and CDR2: MNHEY and SVGAGI. CDR3 coding DNA: TGTGCCAGCAGTTTAGCGGGAGATTCCTACAATGAGCAGTTCTTC. It codes for CASSLAGDSYNEQFF.

CDR3 amino acids: CASSRRGDRSYEQYF. In DNA form, the CDR3 reads TGTGCCAGCAGCCGACGAGGGGACAGATCCTACGAGCAGTACTTC. The J gene is TRBJ2-7, the V gene TRBV7-8, with 7 bases aligning to TRBD1. With V trimmed by 5 bases and J by 1 base, 8 bases remained unmatched. Germline V lookup: CDR1 SGHVS, CDR2 FQNEAQ. This CDR3 has 15 amino acids.

The V and J genes are TRBV6-1 and TRBJ2-5, with a tentative D call TRBD2 (6 bases). There are 16 residues in the CDR3. V lost 2 bases, J lost 5 bases, and 18 bases lay in between. Germline lookup yields CDR1 MNHNS and CDR2 SASEGT. The CDR3 DNA is TGTGCCAGCAGTGAATCGGCGGCCACTCGGGGGGAGACCCAGTACTTC. It yields the protein CASSESAATRGETQYF.

V usage is TRBV6-1 and J usage is TRBJ1-1; D uncertain. Germline V CDR1 and CDR2: MNHNS, SASEGT. Trimming cost V 4 bases and J 5 bases, with 11 bases left between them. CDR3 length equals 13 residues. CDR3 coding DNA: TGTGCCAGCAGTGTCAAAACAGAGACTGAAGCTTTCTTT. This sequence encodes CASSVKTETEAFF.

CDR3 amino acids: CSASREGGYTF. In DNA, the CDR3 is TGCAGTGCTTCGAGGGAGGGTGGCTACACCTTC. V usage is TRBV20-1 and J usage is TRBJ1-2; D is unresolved. Germline CDR1 is DFQATT and CDR2 is SNEGSKA (reference sequence). V lost 5 bases and J lost 7, with 11 bases in between. This CDR3 contains 11 residues.

There are a few counts of this clonotype. The chain joins TRBV20-1 to TRBJ2-7, with D perhaps TRBD2 (6 bases). The CDR3 is made up of 15 amino acids. Trimming shortened V by 0 bases and J by 0 bases, and 12 bases separated the two germline ends. Germline V CDR1 and CDR2: DFQATT, SNEGSKA (reference sequence). The CDR3 loop is CSARDQPTSSYEQYF. The CDR3 nucleotides are TGCAGTGCTAGAGATCAACCGACTAGCTCCTACGAGCAGTACTTC.

The chain is built from TRBV7-2 and TRBJ2-2; D uncertain. This CDR3 spans 16 amino acids. Trimming took 0 bases from V and 2 from J, leaving 10 bases between them. From germline, CDR1 is SGHTA and CDR2 FQGNSA. CDR3 residues: CASSLAPARNTGELFF. As DNA, the CDR3 is TGTGCCAGCAGCTTAGCGCCGGCTAGAAACACCGGGGAGCTGTTTTTT.

This clonotype has just a few counts. The chain carries TRBV29-1 and TRBJ2-7; no firm D call. CDR1 is SQVTM, CDR2 ANQGSEA, per germline. V lost 7 bases, J lost 6 bases, and 4 bases lay in between. The CDR3 runs to 8 residues. The CDR3 reads CSAPEQYF. DNA for the CDR3: TGCAGCGCACCCGAGCAGTACTTC.

The chain carries TRBV12-3 or TRBV12-4 and TRBJ2-1; 10 bases map to TRBD2. The V segment lost 7 bases and the J segment 7 bases; nucleotides outside the gene matches: 7. The length of the CDR3 is 14 residues. CDR3 DNA sequence: TGTGCCAGCAACCCAGCGGGAGGGGGAAATGAGCAGTTCTTC. Protein: CASNPAGGGNEQFF.

In its sample, this clonotype was seen once. The CDR3 here is CASSGAGRSGANVLTF. The CDR3 DNA is TGTGCCAGCAGTGGGGCAGGGCGCTCTGGGGCCAACGTCCTGACTTTC. V usage is TRBV28 and J usage is TRBJ2-6; D may be TRBD1 (5 bases). Germline lookup yields CDR1 MDHEN and CDR2 SYDVKM. The CDR3 is 16 residues long. V was cut by 5 bases and J by 0 bases, with 11 bases left in between.

This clonotype was found a few times. The chain employs TRBV5-4 and TRBJ2-7; D is possibly TRBD1 (6 bases). This CDR3 is built from 16 residues. CDR1 and CDR2 (germline): SGHNT, YYREEE (reference sequence). Trimming took 4 bases from V and 5 from J, leaving 22 bases between them. DNA for the CDR3: TGTGCCAGCAGCCTCACTACAGGGCGGCTCTCGGACGAGCAGTACTTC. It codes for CASSLTTGRLSDEQYF.

The chain is built from TRBV7-9 and TRBJ2-7, with TRBD1 as a possible D gene (6 bases). The CDR3 contains 13 residues. From germline, CDR1 is SEHNR and CDR2 FQNEAQ (reference sequence). Between the trimmed V and J ends, which lost 10 bases and 2 bases, there was a span of 15 bases. The CDR3 region is CATEPGHTYEQYF. The CDR3 nucleotides read TGTGCCACCGAGCCGGGACATACCTACGAGCAGTACTTC.

There are a few counts of this clonotype. The CDR3 loop is CATQGLNTEAFF. CDR3 nucleotides: TGTGCCACCCAGGGATTGAACACTGAAGCTTTCTTT. J is TRBJ1-1 and V is TRBV28; D might be TRBD1 (5 bases). CDR1 is MDHEN and CDR2 is SYDVKM in the germline V gene. The CDR3 length is 12 residues. Trimming pared 10 bases from V and 0 bases from J, leaving 9 bases between.

The chain combines TRBV29-1 with TRBJ2-2; D unclear. The CDR3 consists of 13 residues. Germline CDR1 SQVTM, CDR2 ANQGSEA. V was clipped by 3 bases and J by 4 bases, with 9 bases between them. This CDR3 is CSVDEKFTGELFF. The DNA for the CDR3 is TGCAGCGTTGATGAGAAATTCACCGGGGAGCTGTTTTTT.

V is TRBV6-5 and J is TRBJ1-6; D may be TRBD1 (5 bases). CDR3 length: 13 residues. The V gene lost 8 bases and the J gene lost 10 bases, with 15 bases spanning the gap. CDR1 MNHEY and CDR2 SVGAGI come from the germline V gene. The CDR3 protein is CASQLGPGSPLHF. CDR3 nucleotide sequence: TGTGCCAGCCAACTGGGGCCGGGGTCACCCCTCCACTTT.

This clonotype was detected many times. The chain links TRBV5-4 to TRBJ1-1; 7 bases are a match to TRBD1. The CDR3 has 14 residues. J was trimmed by 5 bases and V by 4 bases; bases with no gene match: 8. CDR1 is SGHNT and CDR2 is YYREEE in the germline V gene (reference sequence). CDR3 in amino acids: CASSPGGSRTEAFF. The CDR3, as DNA: TGTGCCAGCAGCCCAGGGGGATCGAGGACTGAAGCTTTCTTT.

The gene calls are TRBV29-1 and TRBJ2-5; D uncertain. The germline CDR1 and CDR2 sequences are SQVTM and ANQGSEA. The CDR3 length is 10 residues. Between the trimmed V and J ends, which lost 4 bases and 5 bases, there was a span of 5 bases. The CDR3 here is CSVAGETQYF. The DNA of the CDR3 is TGCAGCGTTGCTGGCGAGACCCAGTACTTC.

This sequence joins TRBV7-9 and TRBJ2-1; 9 nucleotides match TRBD2. Germline CDR1 is SEHNR and CDR2 is FQNEAQ (reference sequence). With 5 bases clipped from V and 4 bases from J, the junction kept 12 bases outside the gene matches. The CDR3 has 17 residues. CDR3 in DNA: TGTGCCAGCAGCCGAGGCGGGCTAGCGGGACTATACAATGAGCAGTTCTTC. Translation gives CASSRGGLAGLYNEQFF.

In its sample, this clonotype was seen a few times. V and J are TRBV20-1 and TRBJ2-7; D is uncertain. This CDR3 spans 12 amino acids. The germline CDR1 and CDR2 sequences are DFQATT and SNEGSKA (reference sequence). Trimming stripped 0 bases from V and 2 bases from J, with 5 bases between. The CDR3 is CSARELAYEQYF. DNA of the CDR3: TGCAGTGCTAGAGAACTGGCCTACGAGCAGTACTTC.

The rearrangement joins TRBV6-1 to TRBJ2-4; D is unclear. Deletions cut 7 bases from V and 7 bases from J, with 11 bases between. Germline V CDR1 and CDR2: MNHNS, SASEGT. The CDR3 is 12 amino acids. CDR3 sequence reads: CASTKDVNIQYF. The CDR3 nucleotides are TGTGCCAGCACTAAAGACGTCAACATTCAGTACTTC.

The V call is TRBV20-1, the J call TRBJ2-3; 7 bases line up with TRBD2. J lost 3 bases, V lost 0 bases, and 9 bases had no gene match. This CDR3 is built from 16 residues. Germline CDR1 DFQATT, CDR2 SNEGSKA (reference sequence). DNA for the CDR3: TGCAGTGCTAGAGATAGGCGGGAGCTGCGAACAGATACGCAGTATTTT. It yields the protein CSARDRRELRTDTQYF.